This is a list of T cell receptor beta chains from one sample in a study of blood T cell repertoires in COVID-19. The protocol was immunoSEQ multiplex PCR, while the TCRdb copy is restricted to in-frame clones and leaves out a portion. The sample records under 250,000 clones, about 80% being singletons. What was sequenced was peripheral blood. The origin of the receptors is a woman aged 40 to 50 with active or convalescent COVID-19. Both conserved end residues are part of each CDR3. Fields, in order: CDR3 protein, CDR3 DNA, J gene, V gene, clone size, D gene. The D gene is left open where the match is weak. A clone size is listed for some rows: how often the clone was seen (once, few, many), or a class if it is expanded.

CASRQPGGGNYGYTF TGTGCAAGTCGCCAGCCAGGGGGCGGCAACTATGGCTACACCTTC TRBJ1-2 TRBV12-2 . .
CAWSGTDYEQFF TGTGCCTGGAGTGGGACAGATTATGAGCAGTTCTTC TRBJ2-1 TRBV30 . .
CASMGRRQGPETQYF TGTGCCAGCATGGGACGGCGGCAGGGGCCAGAGACCCAGTACTTC TRBJ2-5 TRBV7-9 . .
CASSAGENSPLHF TGTGCCAGCAGCGCAGGGGAGAATTCACCCCTCCACTTT TRBJ1-6 TRBV4-2 . .
CASSSGLAGSVRYEQYF TGTGCCAGCAGCTCCGGGCTAGCGGGGAGTGTGCGCTACGAGCAGTACTTC TRBJ2-7 TRBV11-2 many TRBD2
CASSSALGTGFSGNTIYF TGTGCCAGCAGCTCCGCCTTGGGGACAGGATTTTCTGGAAACACCATATATTTT TRBJ1-3 TRBV7-6 once TRBD1
CASQTSVNTGELFF TGTGCCAGTCAAACTAGTGTTAACACCGGGGAGCTGTTTTTT TRBJ2-2 TRBV19 . .
CASSYSTGQWDGYTF TGTGCCAGCAGTTACTCGACAGGGCAGTGGGATGGCTACACCTTC TRBJ1-2 TRBV6-6 . TRBD1
CASSPAITGNTEAFF TGTGCTAGCAGCCCAGCAATTACAGGAAACACTGAAGCTTTCTTT TRBJ1-1 TRBV7-7 few .
CAISESPAAGPNSGNTIYF TGTGCCATCAGTGAGTCCCCCGCAGCAGGGCCGAACTCTGGAAACACCATATATTTT TRBJ1-3 TRBV10-3 . .
CASSLFSEIETQYF TGTGCCAGCAGCTTATTTAGTGAAATAGAGACCCAGTACTTC TRBJ2-5 TRBV11-2 . .
CASSAGTSGNEQFF TGCGCCAGCAGCGCAGGGACTAGCGGCAATGAGCAGTTCTTC TRBJ2-1 TRBV5-1 . TRBD2
CASSMVLGAGANVLTF TGTGCCAGTAGTATGGTCTTGGGAGCAGGGGCCAACGTCCTGACTTTC TRBJ2-6 TRBV19 . .
CASSYSQLAATDTQYF TGTGCCAGCAGTTACTCCCAACTAGCGGCCACAGATACGCAGTATTTT TRBJ2-3 TRBV6-5 few TRBD2
CAWSGSTSTDTQYF TGTGCCTGGAGTGGTTCAACTAGCACAGATACGCAGTATTTT TRBJ2-3 TRBV30 once .
CASSIATVRDSPLHF TGTGCCAGTAGTATAGCCACAGTCCGAGACTCACCCCTCCACTTT TRBJ1-6 TRBV19 . .
CASSLDGNSPLHF TGCGCCAGCAGCTTGGACGGTAATTCACCCCTCCACTTT TRBJ1-6 TRBV5-1 . .
CASSPTGSLDGYTF TGTGCCAGTAGTCCTACAGGGTCTCTCGACGGCTACACCTTC TRBJ1-2 TRBV19 . .
CASSSGARLLQYF TGTGCCAGCAGTTCTGGGGCGCGACTCCTCCAGTATTTT TRBJ2-3 TRBV28 . .
CASRPNSGGWANEQFF TGTGCCAGCAGGCCCAATTCAGGGGGCTGGGCTAATGAGCAGTTCTTC TRBJ2-1 TRBV2 few TRBD1
CASRTGTGEETQYF TGCGCCAGCAGGACCGGGACAGGGGAAGAGACCCAGTACTTC TRBJ2-5 TRBV5-1 . TRBD1
CATSDPGQVSTDTQYF TGTGCCACCAGTGACCCAGGACAGGTTAGCACAGATACGCAGTATTTT TRBJ2-3 TRBV24-1 . TRBD1
CASSSGTTYEQYF TGTGCCAGCAGCTCCGGGACAACCTACGAGCAGTACTTC TRBJ2-7 TRBV11-3 . .
CASSQDRIVAGGPEETQYF TGCGCCAGCAGCCAAGATAGGATTGTGGCGGGAGGGCCGGAGGAGACCCAGTACTTC TRBJ2-5 TRBV4-1 . TRBD2
CASRTTGSSYNSPLHF TGTGCCAGCAGGACGACAGGAAGCTCCTATAATTCACCCCTCCACTTT TRBJ1-6 TRBV7-2 . .
CASSNAVGGVYEQYF TGTGCCAGTAGTAATGCGGTAGGGGGCGTCTACGAGCAGTACTTC TRBJ2-7 TRBV19 once TRBD1
CASSLALGTDTQYF TGCGCCAGCAGCTTGGCACTAGGGACAGATACGCAGTATTTT TRBJ2-3 TRBV5-1 . .
CASGLRSSGGVLPMSSYEQYF TGTGCTAGTGGTTTACGGTCTAGCGGGGGGGTTCTACCGATGAGCTCCTACGAGCAGTACTTC TRBJ2-7 TRBV12-5 . TRBD2
CASSLVGEETQYF TGTGCCAGCAGCTTAGTAGGGGAAGAGACCCAGTACTTC TRBJ2-5 TRBV7-9 . .
CAWGATQSLRPLHF TGTGCCTGGGGGGCGACACAATCGCTTCGTCCCCTCCACTTT TRBJ1-6 TRBV30 . .
CASSPAEREKLFF TGTGCCAGCAGCCCTGCAGAGCGGGAAAAACTGTTTTTT TRBJ1-4 TRBV7-2 . .
CASSLGMGGSYNEQFF TGTGCCAGCAGCTTAGGAATGGGAGGGTCCTACAATGAGCAGTTCTTC TRBJ2-1 TRBV11-3 few TRBD2
CASSTDRVETQYF TGTGCCAGCAGCACCGACAGGGTGGAGACCCAGTACTTC TRBJ2-5 TRBV12-3/TRBV12-4 . TRBD1
CASSPTSGDRYF TGTGCCAGTAGCCCGACTAGTGGGGACAGGTATTTT TRBJ2-3 TRBV19 . .
CASSEMRNQPQHF TGTGCCAGCAGTGAAATGAGAAATCAGCCCCAGCATTTT TRBJ1-5 TRBV6-1 . .
CASKPTGYTGELFF TGTGCCAGCAAACCGACAGGGTACACCGGGGAGCTGTTTTTT TRBJ2-2 TRBV2 . TRBD1
CASSITPKRANEKLFF TGTGCCAGTAGTATTACCCCCAAGAGGGCTAATGAAAAACTGTTTTTT TRBJ1-4 TRBV19 . .
CASSHPNRGQSEKLFF TGTGCCAGCAGCCACCCCAACAGGGGGCAGAGTGAAAAACTGTTTTTT TRBJ1-4 TRBV7-9 . TRBD1
CATSRIGVDTQYF TGTGCCACCAGCAGAATAGGGGTCGATACGCAGTATTTT TRBJ2-3 TRBV15 once .
CASSQQLGTSGSGNEQFF TGTGCCAGCTCTCAACAACTCGGGACTAGCGGGAGTGGGAATGAGCAGTTCTTC TRBJ2-1 TRBV18 . TRBD2
CASSKGDGDRDSNQPQHF TGTGCCAGCAGCAAGGGTGATGGGGACAGGGATAGCAATCAGCCCCAGCATTTT TRBJ1-5 TRBV21-1 . .
CASSIEAGQTNTGELFF TGTGCCAGTAGTATAGAGGCCGGCCAGACAAACACCGGGGAGCTGTTTTTT TRBJ2-2 TRBV19 . .
CASSEVGTGFYEQYF TGTGCCAGCAGTGAAGTGGGGACAGGATTCTACGAGCAGTACTTC TRBJ2-7 TRBV6-1 once TRBD1
CASSQDFDSGAEYTQYF TGCGCCAGCAGCCAAGATTTTGATAGCGGGGCAGAATATACGCAGTATTTT TRBJ2-3 TRBV4-3 . TRBD2
CASSMAGQSDGYTF TGTGCCAGTAGTATGGCGGGGCAGAGCGATGGCTACACCTTC TRBJ1-2 TRBV19 . .
CASSLEGARFVQNTEAFF TGTGCCAGCAGCTTGGAGGGGGCTCGTTTCGTCCAGAACACTGAAGCTTTCTTT TRBJ1-1 TRBV11-3 . TRBD1
CASSPLSAGGYTEAFF TGTGCCAGCTCACCACTGTCGGCAGGGGGCTACACTGAAGCTTTCTTT TRBJ1-1 TRBV18 once TRBD1
CASSDWASQGKLFF TGTGCCAGCAGTGATTGGGCCAGCCAGGGGAAACTGTTTTTT TRBJ1-4 TRBV6-1 . .